This TCR beta chain originates from a study of technical replicates of blood from a handful of donors. TCRdb's table, derived via immunoSEQ multiplex PCR, lists solely in-frame clones and lacks some. There are 65,000 to 90,000 clones in the sample; 98% occur only once, and 0.2% to 0.25% lies in the top ten. CDR3 length: 16 amino acids. The TCR originated in a human donor in good health. The source material was T cells isolated from PBMCs. The chain uses TRBV21-1 and TRBJ2-7; the D segment call TRBD2 is taken from the table without a DNA check. TRBV21-1 is flagged as a pseudogene. The CDR3 bases are TGTGCCAGCAGCAAGAATAGCGGGAGGCCCTCCTACGAGCAGTACTTC. Its protein product is CASSKNSGRPSYEQYF.